These T cell receptor beta chains were read from a single sample in a study of blood T cell repertoires in COVID-19. The table came from immunoSEQ multiplex PCR; TCRdb's copy has only in-frame clones and leaves some out. The sample consists of 350,000 to 500,000 clones, over 75% of them appearing once. Material for sequencing was PBMCs or T cells enriched from blood (not recorded which). The receptor source for this set is a woman between 18 and 29 years old who had been exposed to COVID-19. Each CDR3 is given with its conserved first and last residue. Fields, in order: D gene, J gene, clone size, V gene, CDR3 DNA, CDR3 protein. A D gene is named only where the DNA matches it firmly. Only part of the rows carry a size: once, few, many, or a class if the clone is expanded.

NA | TRBJ2-7 | NA | TRBV7-8 | TGTGCCAGCAGCTTAGACGGCTCCTACGAGCAGTACTTC | CASSLDGSYEQYF
NA | TRBJ1-1 | few | TRBV3-1/TRBV3-2 | TGTGCCAGCAGCCAAGTCCAGGGGTCTGAAGCTTTCTTT | CASSQVQGSEAFF
NA | TRBJ2-5 | NA | TRBV6-6 | TGTGCCAGCGCCGGGACACCCCAAGAGACCCAGTACTTC | CASAGTPQETQYF
TRBD1 | TRBJ1-1 | NA | TRBV14 | TGTGCCAGCAGCCAAGACAAGGGGGGACAGTTTGAAGCTTTCTTT | CASSQDKGGQFEAFF
NA | TRBJ1-6 | NA | TRBV20-1 | TGCAGTGCTAGTTCCGAGAATAATTCACCCCTCCACTTT | CSASSENNSPLHF
TRBD1 | TRBJ2-3 | NA | TRBV6-5 | TGTGCCAGCAGGGACAGGGTCCCAGATACGCAGTATTTT | CASRDRVPDTQYF
NA | TRBJ2-1 | NA | TRBV11-1 | TGTGCCAGCAGCTTAGGAGGACTGAATACAATTGAGCAGTTCTTC | CASSLGGLNTIEQFF
NA | TRBJ2-3 | few | TRBV9 | TGTGCCAGCAGCCTTAGTCAGACTTCTAGCACAGATACGCAGTATTTT | CASSLSQTSSTDTQYF
TRBD1 | TRBJ1-6 | NA | TRBV27 | TGTGCCAGCAGTTTCGGACAGGCGTATAATTCACCCCTCCACTTT | CASSFGQAYNSPLHF
NA | TRBJ1-2 | NA | TRBV27 | TGTGCCAGCAGTACGCGACAGCGATTGGACTATGGCTACACCTTC | CASSTRQRLDYGYTF
NA | TRBJ1-6 | NA | TRBV2 | TGTGCCAGCAGTGAGAGTAATAATTCACCCCTCCACTTT | CASSESNNSPLHF
TRBD1 | TRBJ1-5 | NA | TRBV28 | TGTGCCAGCAGTTTAGCGGGGACAGGGAGGAATCAGCCCCAGCATTTT | CASSLAGTGRNQPQHF
TRBD2 | TRBJ2-1 | NA | TRBV28 | TGTGCCAGCAGTTCGGCCCCGGGTGGCAGCGGGAGTTTCCACAATGAGCAGTTCTTC | CASSSAPGGSGSFHNEQFF
NA | TRBJ2-5 | NA | TRBV5-1 | TGCGCCAGCAGCTTGGTTGCGGGACCGGGGGAGACCCAGTACTTC | CASSLVAGPGETQYF
TRBD2 | TRBJ2-5 | NA | TRBV7-3 | TGTGCCAGCAGCCCAAGCGGGGGTGAGACCCAGTACTTC | CASSPSGGETQYF
NA | TRBJ2-5 | few | TRBV5-1 | TGCGCCAGCAGCTTGGAGCGGGAAGAGACCCAGTACTTC | CASSLEREETQYF
NA | TRBJ1-2 | NA | TRBV15 | TGTGCCACCAGCAGAGATCTGCGGGAACTACCAGCTAACTATGGCTACACCTTC | CATSRDLRELPANYGYTF
NA | TRBJ2-7 | NA | TRBV28 | TGTGCCAGCAGTGTACCCGGGATCTCCTACGAGCAGTACTTC | CASSVPGISYEQYF
NA | TRBJ1-5 | NA | TRBV2 | TGTGCCAGCACTTGGCTGGCTAATCAGCCCCAGCATTTT | CASTWLANQPQHF
TRBD1 | TRBJ2-2 | NA | TRBV6-5 | TGTGCCAGCAGTTACCCCAGGGGGCAAGGCGGGGAGCTGTTTTTT | CASSYPRGQGGELFF
NA | TRBJ2-7 | NA | TRBV5-8 | TGTGCCAGCAGTGCTGGCAGCTCCTACGAGCAGTACTTC | CASSAGSSYEQYF
NA | TRBJ1-5 | NA | TRBV3-1/TRBV3-2 | TGTGCCAGCAGCCAAGATGGCGCGACAGCCAACGCGCGCCAGCATTTT | CASSQDGATANARQHF
NA | TRBJ2-5 | NA | TRBV7-9 | TGTGCCAGCGCAGAACAAGAGACCCAGTACTTC | CASAEQETQYF
NA | TRBJ1-6 | NA | TRBV7-2 | TGTGCCAGCAGCTTACAGGGCTCCTATAATTCACCCCTCCACTTT | CASSLQGSYNSPLHF
NA | TRBJ2-7 | NA | TRBV4-1 | TGCGCCAGCAGCCAAGAGGTACAGGCTATCTACGAGCAGTACTTC | CASSQEVQAIYEQYF
NA | TRBJ1-1 | NA | TRBV28 | TGTGCCAGCAGTCCCCCCGGGGGGGCAGGTGGCACTGAAGCTTTCTTT | CASSPPGGAGGTEAFF
TRBD1 | TRBJ2-7 | NA | TRBV11-3 | TGTGCCAGCAGCTTAGGAGGGACAGGTCGCGAGCAGTACTTC | CASSLGGTGREQYF
NA | TRBJ2-1 | NA | TRBV19 | TGTGCCAGTAGTACAAGAACAAATGAGCAGTTCTTC | CASSTRTNEQFF
NA | TRBJ2-5 | once | TRBV18 | TGTGCCAGCTCACGGGAAGGAGCTAGCTGGTTGGAGACCCAGTACTTC | CASSREGASWLETQYF
NA | TRBJ2-3 | NA | TRBV19 | TGTGCCAGCCAGGGTCCAAATCTTGATACGCAGTATTTT | CASQGPNLDTQYF
TRBD1 | TRBJ2-7 | many | TRBV9 | TGTGCCAGCAGCGTAAGGGACAGAGCCTACGAGCAGTACTTC | CASSVRDRAYEQYF
NA | TRBJ2-1 | NA | TRBV13 | TGTGCCAGCAGCCAGGGTGGAGGGGACAATGAGCAGTTCTTC | CASSQGGGDNEQFF
TRBD2 | TRBJ2-3 | NA | TRBV24-1 | TGTGCCACCCGCCCCGGGACTAGCGGGGGAACAGATACGCAGTATTTT | CATRPGTSGGTDTQYF
TRBD2 | TRBJ2-1 | NA | TRBV6-4 | TGTGCCAGCAGTGACTCAGGGACTAGCGGGCGGAATGAGCAGTTCTTC | CASSDSGTSGRNEQFF
TRBD1 | TRBJ1-1 | NA | TRBV4-2 | TGTGCCAGCAGCCGCGGGGGGACAGGGGACACTGAAGCTTTCTTT | CASSRGGTGDTEAFF
TRBD1 | TRBJ1-6 | few | TRBV29-1 | TGCAGCGTTGCGGACAGGACCAATTCACCCCTCCACTTT | CSVADRTNSPLHF
TRBD1 | TRBJ1-1 | NA | TRBV7-3 | TGTGCCAGCAGCCGGTGGGAAACAGGGGGCGATCCCAGCTCAGCTTTCTTT | CASSRWETGGDPSSAFF
NA | TRBJ2-1 | NA | TRBV12-3/TRBV12-4 | TGTGCCAGCAGTTTGCAGGCTAACAATGAGCAGTTCTTC | CASSLQANNEQFF
TRBD1 | TRBJ1-2 | NA | TRBV19 | TGTGCCAGTAGTATCCGACAGGGGATAAAGTTCACCTTC | CASSIRQGIKFTF
NA | TRBJ2-3 | NA | TRBV11-2 | TGTGCCAGCAGCTTAGAACCGGGGAACACAGATACGCAGTATTTT | CASSLEPGNTDTQYF
TRBD2 | TRBJ2-7 | once | TRBV11-1 | TGTGCCAGCAGCCGCAGGACTAGCGGAAGTTACGAGCAGTACTTC | CASSRRTSGSYEQYF
NA | TRBJ1-1 | NA | TRBV9 | TGTGCCAGCAGCTCGGGTCCTGAAGCTTTCTTT | CASSSGPEAFF
TRBD1 | TRBJ1-6 | NA | TRBV6-5 | TGTGCCAGCAGTTACTTCGGACAGGATAATTCACCCCTCCACTTT | CASSYFGQDNSPLHF
TRBD1 | TRBJ1-5 | NA | TRBV6-5 | TGTGCCAGCTGGACCGGGACAGGAGATCATCAGCCCCAGCATTTT | CASWTGTGDHQPQHF
NA | TRBJ1-1 | NA | TRBV5-1 | TGCGCCAGCAGCTTGGCCTCGGGACTTGGGAACACTGAAGCTTTCTTT | CASSLASGLGNTEAFF
TRBD1 | TRBJ2-7 | NA | TRBV29-1 | TGCAGCGTAACCACAGGGGTCCCCTCCTACGAGCAGTACTTC | CSVTTGVPSYEQYF
NA | TRBJ2-1 | NA | TRBV10-3 | TGTGCCATCAGTGAGGGTTTAGGGGACACCTACCAGTTCTTC | CAISEGLGDTYQFF
TRBD2 | TRBJ2-3 | NA | TRBV7-3 | TGTGCCAGCAGCTTAAGACCAGCGGGGGGGGCAGATACGCAGTATTTT | CASSLRPAGGADTQYF
NA | TRBJ1-1 | NA | TRBV12-3/TRBV12-4 | TGTGCCAGCAGTTTCGAGCGTGGCACTGAAGCTTTCTTT | CASSFERGTEAFF
TRBD1 | TRBJ1-1 | NA | TRBV6-8 | TGTGCCAGGGAACAGGGGGCTAAGGACACTGAAGCTTTCTTT | CAREQGAKDTEAFF